One sample yielded the 10 T cell receptor beta chains listed below, sequenced in a study of cytomegalovirus exposure and HLA in healthy donors. The primer mix had 60 Vbeta and 13 Jbeta primers. Measured with immunoSEQ multiplex PCR; TCRdb has only the in-frame clones, and not every one. Here the sample spans approximately 150,000 clones, about 75% being singletons. Sequencing input: PBMCs. These receptors all come from a male donor in good health and CMV-seronegative.

The CDR3 is CASSEGHGVKLFF. The CDR3 DNA reads as TGTGCCAGCAGCGAGGGACACGGGGTAAAACTGTTTTTT. This sequence joins TRBV9 and TRBJ1-4, with D perhaps TRBD1 (6 bases). CDR1 and CDR2 (germline): SGDLS, YYNGEE. This CDR3 region has 13 residues. V was cut by 3 bases and J by 10 bases, with 13 bases left in between.

V gene TRBV5-4 combines with J gene TRBJ2-1; possibly TRBD1 for D (6 bases). CDR1 SGHNT and CDR2 YYREEE come from the germline V gene (reference sequence). The CDR3 extends over 13 amino acids. The V gene lost 4 bases and the J gene lost 12 bases, with 17 bases spanning the gap. DNA of the CDR3: TGTGCCAGCAGCGCGCTCAGGGGTGTGGGGCAGTTCTTC. Translated, it gives CASSALRGVGQFF.

This chain uses TRBV7-9 with TRBJ1-2; D ambiguous. The CDR3 runs 12 residues. V lost 8 bases to trimming and J lost 4 bases, with 11 bases between them. Germline assignment: CDR1 SEHNR and CDR2 FQNEAQ (reference sequence). CDR3 bases: TGTGCCAGCCCCGAGGGAAGCTATGGCTACACCTTC. Translation: CASPEGSYGYTF.

This clone was observed once. This chain uses TRBV5-4 with TRBJ2-7; perhaps TRBD2 as D (6 bases). Trimming stripped 4 bases from V and 3 bases from J, with 17 bases between. Germline V CDR1 and CDR2: SGHNT, YYREEE (reference sequence). The length of the CDR3 is 15 residues. The CDR3 nucleotides read TGTGCCAGCAGCCCCGGCGGGACCCTGGGCTACGAGCAGTACTTC. Amino acid sequence: CASSPGGTLGYEQYF.

This chain joins TRBV27 and TRBJ2-6; TRBD2 matches 9 bases. CDR3 length equals 16 residues. The V segment lost 7 bases and the J segment 1 base; nucleotides outside the gene matches: 5. The germline V gene has CDR1 MNHEY and CDR2 SMNVEV (reference sequence). In DNA form, the CDR3 reads TGTGCCAGCACGTCTAGCGGGACTTCTGGGGCCAACGTCCTGACTTTC. It is translated as CASTSSGTSGANVLTF.

The J gene is TRBJ1-1, the V gene TRBV14; D is unresolved. V was cut by 2 bases and J by 4 bases, with 14 bases left in between. This CDR3 contains 15 residues. Germline CDR1 reads SGHDN; CDR2 reads FVKESK. The CDR3 DNA reads TGTGCCAGCAGCCAACGGGCGGGAGGGATCACTGAAGCTTTCTTT. Translation gives CASSQRAGGITEAFF.

Comment on this clone: Other nucleotide sequences from this sample produce the same CDR3. The chain has TRBV30 and TRBJ1-3; unclear D gene. The germline V and J ends were trimmed by 5 bases and 1 base, with 15 bases remaining between them. The length of the CDR3 is 15 residues. CDR1 GTSNPN and CDR2 SVGIG come from the germline V gene (reference sequence). The CDR3 loop is CAWAPGIGSGNTIYF. The CDR3 nucleotides are TGTGCCTGGGCGCCGGGGATCGGTTCTGGAAACACCATATATTTT. The whole variable domain, remainder taken from reference TRBV30 and TRBJ1-3, is SQTIHQWPATLVQPVGSPLSLECTVEGTSNPNLYWYRQAAGRGLQLLFYSVGIGQISSEVPQNLSASRPQDRQFILSSKKLLLSDSGFYLCAWAPGIGSGNTIYFGEGSWLTVV.

The chain combines TRBV30 with TRBJ2-1; D may be TRBD2 (7 bases). V lost 0 bases and J 7 bases, leaving 13 bases between the germline ends. The CDR3 has 14 amino acids. The germline V gene has CDR1 GTSNPN and CDR2 SVGIG (reference sequence). CDR3: CAWSVGGGLNEQFF. CDR3 DNA sequence: TGTGCCTGGAGTGTAGGGGGGGGATTAAATGAGCAGTTCTTC.

The CDR3 region has the DNA TGTGCCAGCAGCGGCCGGGACTCGAACACTGAAGCTTTCTTT. Its translation: CASSGRDSNTEAFF. The chain combines TRBV9 with TRBJ1-1, with D perhaps matching TRBD1 (5 bases). Trimming left V 3 bases short and J 1 base short, with 10 bases between. CDR1 is SGDLS and CDR2 is YYNGEE in the germline V gene. There are 14 residues in the CDR3.

The chain combines TRBV7-8 with TRBJ1-1; TRBD1 aligns across 7 bases. The length of the CDR3 is 14 residues. CDR1 and CDR2 from the germline V gene are SGHVS and FQNEAQ. Trimming cost V 3 bases and J 3 bases; bases outside gene matches: 4. In DNA, the CDR3 is TGTGCCAGCAGCTTGACAGGGTTCGACACTGAAGCTTTCTTT. Encoded protein: CASSLTGFDTEAFF.